This T cell receptor (beta chain) was observed in a study of shared clonotypes between healthy human individuals. Study context: Donors had three CD4 naive, three CD4 memory, two CD8 naive and one CD8 memory plate apiece.

This clone was recorded a few times. No antigen is known for it. A CD45RA-negative memory subset and a CD45RA+ naive subset were separated from the CD4+ cells. The germline V and J ends were trimmed by 5 bases and 3 bases, with 17 bases remaining between them. CDR1 MDHEN and CDR2 SYDVKM come from the germline V gene. The CDR3 has 15 amino acids. Clones were sequenced by immunoSEQ multiplex PCR, and TCRdb holds only the in-frame ones, with some missing. The sample carries about 640,000 clones, approximately 79% recorded once. Study-level findings and limits: A reduction in generation probabilities was seen for non-shared clonotypes relative to those shared by all four donors.

Sequenced sample: memory CD4+ T cells sorted from blood. Subset reported: CD45RA-negative fraction. This chain links TRBV28 with TRBJ2-7; a possible D gene is TRBD2 (6 bases). The TCR comes from a woman younger than 45 in good health. The CDR3 protein is CASSPPGTGVYEQYF. The CDR3 nucleotides are TGTGCCAGCAGTCCACCCGGGACTGGGGTCTACGAGCAGTACTTC. Variable domain in full (rest from reference TRBV28 and TRBJ2-7): DVKVTQSSRYLVKRTGEKVFLECVQDMDHENMFWYRQDPGLGLRLIYFSYDVKMKEKGDIPEGYSVSREKKERFSLILESASTNQTSMYLCASSPPGTGVYEQYFGPGTRLTVT.